This paragraph covers one T cell receptor beta chain sequence. No antigen is known for it. The template, roughly 510 ng total RNA, yielded TCR beta cDNA made with a constant-region primer. Slightly modified ARM-PCR served as the procedure for the TCR beta libraries. These libraries came from three rounds of nested multiplex PCR. TCRdb itself ran the multiplex PCR reads through MiXCR, one entry per CDR3 protein. The sample has a few hundred thousand distinct CDR3 sequences; around three fifths are singletons. The authors took blood RNA from unsorted whole blood and also extracted germline DNA. This entry belongs to a study of tumor-infiltrating lymphocytes in primary liver carcinoma. Study-level information: The patients included men and women who were aged 30 to 69 years.

Study-level points and caveats: Tumor specimens were characterized by a significantly higher top-250-clone fraction than blood (p = 0.039). Pairs comparing tumor with adjacent tissue or blood overlapped less than pairs drawn from tumor regions.

The sequence derives from a woman under 40 with primary liver carcinoma and hepatitis B virus infection. Sequenced sample: peripheral blood.

CDR3 loop: CASSQDITPNNEQFF. The CDR3 nucleotides read TGTGCCAGCAGCCAAGATATCACTCCAAACAATGAGCAGTTCTTC. The V call is TRBV4-2, the J call TRBJ2-1; D remains unclear. V gave up 0 bases and J gave up 5 bases, with 11 bases separating them. The CDR3 totals 15 residues. Looked up from germline, CDR1 is LGHNA and CDR2 is YNFKEQ.